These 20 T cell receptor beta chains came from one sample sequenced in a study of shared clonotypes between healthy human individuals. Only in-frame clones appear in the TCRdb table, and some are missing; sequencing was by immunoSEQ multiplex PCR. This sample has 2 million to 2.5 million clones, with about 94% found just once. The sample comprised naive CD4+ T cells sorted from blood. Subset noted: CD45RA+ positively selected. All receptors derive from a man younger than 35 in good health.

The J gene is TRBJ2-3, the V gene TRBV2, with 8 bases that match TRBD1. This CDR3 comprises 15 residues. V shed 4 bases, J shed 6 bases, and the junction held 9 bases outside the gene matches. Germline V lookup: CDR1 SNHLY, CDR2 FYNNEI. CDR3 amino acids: CASSVLGTGGDTQYF. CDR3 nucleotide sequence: TGTGCCAGCAGTGTATTGGGGACAGGAGGGGATACGCAGTATTTT.

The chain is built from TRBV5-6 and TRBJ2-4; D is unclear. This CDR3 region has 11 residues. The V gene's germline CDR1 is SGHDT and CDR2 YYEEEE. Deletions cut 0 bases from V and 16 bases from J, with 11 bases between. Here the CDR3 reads CASSLAGRLYF. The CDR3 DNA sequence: TGTGCCAGCAGCTTGGCCGGCCGACTTTACTTC.

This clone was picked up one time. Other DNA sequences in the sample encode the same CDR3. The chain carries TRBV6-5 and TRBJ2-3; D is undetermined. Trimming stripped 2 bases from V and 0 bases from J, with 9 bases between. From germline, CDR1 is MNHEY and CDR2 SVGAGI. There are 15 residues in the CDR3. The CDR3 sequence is CASSYGGTSTDTQYF. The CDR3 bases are TGTGCCAGCAGTTACGGCGGCACTAGCACAGATACGCAGTATTTT.

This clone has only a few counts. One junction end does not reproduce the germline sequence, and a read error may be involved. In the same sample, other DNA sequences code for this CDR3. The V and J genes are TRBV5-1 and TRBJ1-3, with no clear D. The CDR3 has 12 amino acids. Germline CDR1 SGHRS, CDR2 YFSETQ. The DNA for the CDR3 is TGCGCCAGCAGCTTGGCTGGGAACACCATATATTTT. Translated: CASSLAGNTIYF.

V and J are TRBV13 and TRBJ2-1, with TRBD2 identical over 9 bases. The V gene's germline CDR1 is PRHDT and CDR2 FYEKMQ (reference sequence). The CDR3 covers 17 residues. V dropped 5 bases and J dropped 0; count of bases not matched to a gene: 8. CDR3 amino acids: CASSTGTSTYSYNEQFF. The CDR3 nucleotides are TGTGCCAGCAGCACCGGGACTAGCACTTACTCCTACAATGAGCAGTTCTTC.

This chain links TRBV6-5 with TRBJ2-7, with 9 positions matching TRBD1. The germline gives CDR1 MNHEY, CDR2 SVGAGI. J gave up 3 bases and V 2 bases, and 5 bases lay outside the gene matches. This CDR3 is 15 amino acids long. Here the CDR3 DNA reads TGTGCCAGCAGTTACCGGGGACAGGGTTTCTACGAGCAGTACTTC. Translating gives CASSYRGQGFYEQYF.

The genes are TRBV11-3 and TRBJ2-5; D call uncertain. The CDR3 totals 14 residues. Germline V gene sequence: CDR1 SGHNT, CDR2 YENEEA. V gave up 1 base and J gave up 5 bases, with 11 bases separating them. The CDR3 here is CASSLGGSMETQYF. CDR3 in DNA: TGTGCCAGCAGCTTAGGTGGCTCAATGGAGACCCAGTACTTC.

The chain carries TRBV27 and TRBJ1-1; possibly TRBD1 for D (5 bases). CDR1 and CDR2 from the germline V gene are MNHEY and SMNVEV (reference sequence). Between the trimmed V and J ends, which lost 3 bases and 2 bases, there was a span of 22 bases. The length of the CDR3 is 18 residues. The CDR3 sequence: CASSFSQPYTGTNTEAFF. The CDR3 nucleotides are TGTGCCAGCAGTTTTTCGCAGCCTTATACGGGGACTAACACTGAAGCTTTCTTT.

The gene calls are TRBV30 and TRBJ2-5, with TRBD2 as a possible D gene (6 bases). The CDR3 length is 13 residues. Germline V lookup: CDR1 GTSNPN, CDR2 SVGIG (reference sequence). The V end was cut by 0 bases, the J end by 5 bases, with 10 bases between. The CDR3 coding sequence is TGTGCCTGGAGTGTGGAGGGGCGGGAGACCCAGTACTTC. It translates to CAWSVEGRETQYF.

The DNA of the CDR3 is TGTGCCAGCAGCTTACGGCAGGGGGCCTACAATGAGCAGTTCTTC. Translated: CASSLRQGAYNEQFF. The chain uses TRBV7-9 and TRBJ2-1; the match to TRBD1 covers 7 bases. Germline V gene sequence: CDR1 SEHNR, CDR2 FQNEAQ (reference sequence). The length of the CDR3 is 15 residues. The junction had 3 bases not matched to a gene; V was cut back by 2 bases and J by 2 bases.

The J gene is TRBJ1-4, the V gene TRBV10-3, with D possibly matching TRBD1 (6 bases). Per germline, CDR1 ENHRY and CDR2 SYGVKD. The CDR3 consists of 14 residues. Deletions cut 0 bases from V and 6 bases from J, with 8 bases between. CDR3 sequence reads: CAISESRGDEKLFF. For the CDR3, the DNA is TGTGCCATCAGTGAGTCCAGGGGTGATGAAAAACTGTTTTTT.

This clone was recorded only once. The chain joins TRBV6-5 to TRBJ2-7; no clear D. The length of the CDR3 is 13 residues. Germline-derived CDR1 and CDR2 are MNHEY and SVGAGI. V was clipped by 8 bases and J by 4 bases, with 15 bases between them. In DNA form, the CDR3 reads TGTGCCAGCGCCCGAAAGAGAGAGTACGAGCAGTACTTC. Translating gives CASARKREYEQYF.

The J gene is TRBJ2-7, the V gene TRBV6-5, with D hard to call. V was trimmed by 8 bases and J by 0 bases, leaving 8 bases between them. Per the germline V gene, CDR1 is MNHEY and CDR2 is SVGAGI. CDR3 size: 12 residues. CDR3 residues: CASHSSSYEQYF. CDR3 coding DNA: TGTGCCAGCCACTCGAGCTCCTACGAGCAGTACTTC.

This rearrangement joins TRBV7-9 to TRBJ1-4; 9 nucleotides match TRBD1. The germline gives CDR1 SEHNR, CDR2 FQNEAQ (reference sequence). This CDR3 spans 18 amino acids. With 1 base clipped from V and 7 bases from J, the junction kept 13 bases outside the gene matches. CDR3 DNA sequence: TGTGCCAGCAGCTTAGATCTTACTTACAGGGGGCGTTTTGAAAAACTGTTTTTT. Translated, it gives CASSLDLTYRGRFEKLFF.

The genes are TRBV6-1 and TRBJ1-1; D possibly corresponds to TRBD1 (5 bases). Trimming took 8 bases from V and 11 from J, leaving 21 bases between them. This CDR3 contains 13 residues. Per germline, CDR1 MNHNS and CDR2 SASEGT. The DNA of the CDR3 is TGTGCCAGCCGCCCTGGGGGTCTCCTAGGGGCTTTCTTT. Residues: CASRPGGLLGAFF.

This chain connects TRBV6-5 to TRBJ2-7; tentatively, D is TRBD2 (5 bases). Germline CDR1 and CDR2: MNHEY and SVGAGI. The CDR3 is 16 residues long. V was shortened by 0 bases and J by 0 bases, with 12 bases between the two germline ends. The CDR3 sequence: CASSYSGALSSYEQYF. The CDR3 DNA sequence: TGTGCCAGCAGTTACTCGGGAGCGCTGAGCTCCTACGAGCAGTACTTC.

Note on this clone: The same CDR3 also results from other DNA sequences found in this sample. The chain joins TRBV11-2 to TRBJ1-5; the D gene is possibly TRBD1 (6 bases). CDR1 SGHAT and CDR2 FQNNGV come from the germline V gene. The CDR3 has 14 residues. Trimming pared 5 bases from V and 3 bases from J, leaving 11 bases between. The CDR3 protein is CASSLGQFNQPQHF. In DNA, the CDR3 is TGTGCCAGCAGCCTCGGACAGTTCAATCAGCCCCAGCATTTT.

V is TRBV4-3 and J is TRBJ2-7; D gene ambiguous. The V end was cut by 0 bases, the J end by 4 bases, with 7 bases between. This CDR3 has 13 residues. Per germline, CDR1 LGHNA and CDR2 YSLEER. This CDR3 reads CASSQDFGYEQYF. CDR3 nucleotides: TGCGCCAGCAGCCAAGATTTTGGTTACGAGCAGTACTTC.

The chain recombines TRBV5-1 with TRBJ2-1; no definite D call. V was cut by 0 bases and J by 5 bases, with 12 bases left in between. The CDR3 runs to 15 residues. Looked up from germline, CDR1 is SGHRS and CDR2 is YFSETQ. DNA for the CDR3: TGCGCCAGCAGCTTGGTGCGGAATGCGAACAATGAGCAGTTCTTC. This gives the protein CASSLVRNANNEQFF.

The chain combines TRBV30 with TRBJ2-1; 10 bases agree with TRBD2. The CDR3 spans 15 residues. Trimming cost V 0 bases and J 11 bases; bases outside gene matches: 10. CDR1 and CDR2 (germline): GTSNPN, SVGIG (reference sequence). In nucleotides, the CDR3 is TGTGCCTGGAGTGTAGGGACTAGCGCAGGCATGAAGCAGTTCTTC. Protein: CAWSVGTSAGMKQFF.